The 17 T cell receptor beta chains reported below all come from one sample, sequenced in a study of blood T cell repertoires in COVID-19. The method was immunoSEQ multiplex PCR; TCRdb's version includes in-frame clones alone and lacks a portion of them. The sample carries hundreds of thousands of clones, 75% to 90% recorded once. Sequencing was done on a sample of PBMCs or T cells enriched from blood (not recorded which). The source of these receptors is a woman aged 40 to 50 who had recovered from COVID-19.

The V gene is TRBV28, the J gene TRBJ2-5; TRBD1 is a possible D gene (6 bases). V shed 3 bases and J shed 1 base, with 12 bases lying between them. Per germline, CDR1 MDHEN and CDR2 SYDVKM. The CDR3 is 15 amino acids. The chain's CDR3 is CASSLGAGAQETQYF. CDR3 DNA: TGTGCCAGCAGTTTGGGGGCAGGGGCCCAAGAGACCCAGTACTTC.

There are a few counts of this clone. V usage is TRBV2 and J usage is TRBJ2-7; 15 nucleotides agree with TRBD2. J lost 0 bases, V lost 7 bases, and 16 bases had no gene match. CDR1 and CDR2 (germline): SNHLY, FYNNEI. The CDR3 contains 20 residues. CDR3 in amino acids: CASTGTEPGLAGGRSYEQYF. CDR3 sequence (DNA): TGTGCCAGCACCGGGACAGAGCCGGGACTAGCGGGAGGCCGCTCCTACGAGCAGTACTTC.

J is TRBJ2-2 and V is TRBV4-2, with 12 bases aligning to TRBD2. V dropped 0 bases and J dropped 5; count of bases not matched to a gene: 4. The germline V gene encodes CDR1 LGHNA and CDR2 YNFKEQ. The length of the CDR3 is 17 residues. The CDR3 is CASSQDLAGGQTGELFF. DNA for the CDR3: TGTGCCAGCAGCCAAGACCTAGCGGGAGGGCAGACCGGGGAGCTGTTTTTT.

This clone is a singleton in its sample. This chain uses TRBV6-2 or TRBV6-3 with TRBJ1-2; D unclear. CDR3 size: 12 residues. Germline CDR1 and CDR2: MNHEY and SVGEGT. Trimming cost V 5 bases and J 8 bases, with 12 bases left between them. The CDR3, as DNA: TGTGCCAGCAGTCCGGAGACCCTAGGCTACACCTTC. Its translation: CASSPETLGYTF.

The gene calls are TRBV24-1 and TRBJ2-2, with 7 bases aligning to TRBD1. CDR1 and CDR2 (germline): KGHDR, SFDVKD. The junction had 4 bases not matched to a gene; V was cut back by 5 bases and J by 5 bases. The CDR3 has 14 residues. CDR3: CATSGAGGTGELFF. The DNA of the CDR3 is TGTGCCACCAGTGGGGCAGGGGGAACCGGGGAGCTGTTTTTT.

The CDR3 DNA is TGTGCCAGCAGCGTAGCAGATACCGGGAGGACGCCTGGAGAGCAGTTCTTC. Protein: CASSVADTGRTPGEQFF. V usage is TRBV9 and J usage is TRBJ2-1; 7 nucleotides line up with TRBD2. Trimming cost V 0 bases and J 10 bases; bases outside gene matches: 16. CDR3 length: 17 amino acids. In germline, CDR1 is SGDLS, CDR2 YYNGEE.

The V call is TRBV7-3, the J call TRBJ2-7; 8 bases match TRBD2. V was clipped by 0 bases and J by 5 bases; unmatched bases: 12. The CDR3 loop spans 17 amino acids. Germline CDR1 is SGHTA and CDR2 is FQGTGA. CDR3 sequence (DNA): TGTGCCAGCAGCTTAACCGCCGCAGCGGGAGATCTCGACGAGCAGTACTTC. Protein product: CASSLTAAAGDLDEQYF.

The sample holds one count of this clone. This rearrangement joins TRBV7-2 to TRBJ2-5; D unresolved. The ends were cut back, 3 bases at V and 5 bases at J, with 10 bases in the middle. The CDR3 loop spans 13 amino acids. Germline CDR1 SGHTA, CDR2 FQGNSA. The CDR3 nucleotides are TGTGCCAGCAGCTTCCCCCACCGGGAGACCCAGTACTTC. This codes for CASSFPHRETQYF.

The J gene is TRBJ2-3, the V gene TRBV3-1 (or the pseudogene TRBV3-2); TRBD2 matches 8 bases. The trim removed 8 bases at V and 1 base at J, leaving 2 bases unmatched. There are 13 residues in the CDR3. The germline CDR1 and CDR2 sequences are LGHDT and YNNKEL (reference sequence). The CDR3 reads CASRAGGTDTQYF. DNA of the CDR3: TGTGCCAGCCGAGCGGGGGGCACAGATACGCAGTATTTT.

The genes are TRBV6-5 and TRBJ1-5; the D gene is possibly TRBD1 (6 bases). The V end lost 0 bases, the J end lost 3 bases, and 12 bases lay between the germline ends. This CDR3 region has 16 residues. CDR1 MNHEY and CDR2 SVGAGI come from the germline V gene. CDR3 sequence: CASSYSGGGVNQPQHF. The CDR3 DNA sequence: TGTGCCAGCAGTTACTCGGGCGGGGGCGTCAATCAGCCCCAGCATTTT.

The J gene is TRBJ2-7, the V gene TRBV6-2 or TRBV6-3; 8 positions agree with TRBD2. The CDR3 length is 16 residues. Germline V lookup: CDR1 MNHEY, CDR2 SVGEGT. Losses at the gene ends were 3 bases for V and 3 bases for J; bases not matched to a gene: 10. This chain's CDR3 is CASSYSAGGLFYEQYF. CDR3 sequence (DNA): TGTGCCAGCAGTTATAGTGCGGGGGGCCTTTTCTACGAGCAGTACTTC.

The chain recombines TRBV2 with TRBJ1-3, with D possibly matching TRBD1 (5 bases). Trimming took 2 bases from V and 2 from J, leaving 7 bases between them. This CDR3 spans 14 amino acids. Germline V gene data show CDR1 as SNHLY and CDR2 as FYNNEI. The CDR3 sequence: CASSESGTGNTIYF. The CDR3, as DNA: TGTGCCAGCAGTGAATCAGGGACTGGAAACACCATATATTTT.

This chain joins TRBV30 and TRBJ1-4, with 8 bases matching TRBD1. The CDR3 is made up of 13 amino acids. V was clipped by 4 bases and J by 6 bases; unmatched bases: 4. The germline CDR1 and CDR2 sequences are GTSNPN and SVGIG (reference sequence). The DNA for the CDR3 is TGTGCCTGGAACTTGGGACAGGATGAAAAACTGTTTTTT. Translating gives CAWNLGQDEKLFF.

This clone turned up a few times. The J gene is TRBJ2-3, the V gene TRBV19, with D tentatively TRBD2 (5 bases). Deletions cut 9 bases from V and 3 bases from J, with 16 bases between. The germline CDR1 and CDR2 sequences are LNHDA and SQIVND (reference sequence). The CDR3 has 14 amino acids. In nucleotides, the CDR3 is TGTGCCAGCGCCGCCGGGGAAGGGACAGATACGCAGTATTTT. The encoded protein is CASAAGEGTDTQYF.

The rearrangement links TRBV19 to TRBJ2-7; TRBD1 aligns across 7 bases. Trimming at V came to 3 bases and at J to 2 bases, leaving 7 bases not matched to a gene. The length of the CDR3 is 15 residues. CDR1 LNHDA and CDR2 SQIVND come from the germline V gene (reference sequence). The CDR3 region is CASSMGYGTAYEQYF. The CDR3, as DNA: TGTGCCAGTAGTATGGGTTACGGGACAGCCTACGAGCAGTACTTC.

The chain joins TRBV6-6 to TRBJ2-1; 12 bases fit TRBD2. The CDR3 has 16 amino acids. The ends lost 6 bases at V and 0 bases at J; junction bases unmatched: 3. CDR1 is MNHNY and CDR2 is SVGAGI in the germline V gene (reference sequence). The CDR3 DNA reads TGTGCCAGCAGAGGACTAGCGGGAAGCTCCTACAATGAGCAGTTCTTC. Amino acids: CASRGLAGSSYNEQFF.

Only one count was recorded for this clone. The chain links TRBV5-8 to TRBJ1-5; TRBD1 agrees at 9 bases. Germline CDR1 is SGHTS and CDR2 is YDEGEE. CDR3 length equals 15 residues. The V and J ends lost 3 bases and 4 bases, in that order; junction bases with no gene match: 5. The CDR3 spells CASSSGQGVNQPQHF. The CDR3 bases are TGTGCCAGCAGCTCGGGACAGGGTGTGAATCAGCCCCAGCATTTT.